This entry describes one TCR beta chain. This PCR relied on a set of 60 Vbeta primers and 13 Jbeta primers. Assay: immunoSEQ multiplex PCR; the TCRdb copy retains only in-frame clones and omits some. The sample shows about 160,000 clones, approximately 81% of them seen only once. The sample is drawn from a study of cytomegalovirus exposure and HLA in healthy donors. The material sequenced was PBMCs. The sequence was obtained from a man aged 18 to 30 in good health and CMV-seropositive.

CDR3 sequence: CASSQGGSSYNSPLHF. CDR3 sequence (DNA): TGCGCCAGCAGCCAAGGGGGCAGCTCCTATAATTCACCCCTCCACTTT. This sequence joins TRBV4-1 and TRBJ1-6, with D possibly TRBD1 on 5 matching bases. The V gene lost 1 base and the J gene lost 0 bases, with 7 bases spanning the gap. The CDR3 has 16 residues. CDR1 MGHRA and CDR2 YSYEKL come from the germline V gene.